This T cell receptor beta chain was found in a study of CD8+ T cells in alopecia areata. Study at large: It was oral tofacitinib, at 5 to 10 mg twice daily, that treated patients received.

Treatment meaning: oral pan-JAK inhibitor, 5-10 mg twice daily. As for this clone: Its antigen is unidentified. Different DNA sequences within this sample yield the same CDR3.

After isolation, RNA underwent reverse transcription to generate cDNA as the sequencing template. Assay: immunoSEQ multiplex PCR; the TCRdb copy retains only in-frame clones and omits some. The data contain roughly 190,000 clones, less than 70% of them singletons. Study-wide results and caveats: Tofacitinib significantly brought down scalp clonality and expanded CD8+ clones among top 100. Persistence of many expanded lesional clones was seen in scalp and blood during tofacitinib. Affected scalp, especially in alopecia totalis/universalis, had a higher clonality than normal scalp did.

The starting material was CD4+ T cells sorted from blood, obtained around week 49, from a patient treated with tofacitinib. The TCR sequence derives from a human donor with alopecia areata.

As DNA, the CDR3 is TGCAGCGTAAGACAGGGAGAGACCCAGTACTTC. Its translation is CSVRQGETQYF. The chain has TRBV29-1 and TRBJ2-5; 7 nucleotides align to TRBD1. CDR3 length: 11 amino acids. Germline assignment: CDR1 SQVTM and CDR2 ANQGSEA. After removal of 6 bases from V and 4 bases from J, the junction contained 2 bases not matched to a gene. Full variable domain (remainder filled in from reference TRBV29-1 and TRBJ2-5): SAVISQKPSRDICQRGTSLTIQCQVDSQVTMMFWYRQQPGQSLTLIATANQGSEATYESGFVIDKFPISRPNLTFSTLTVSNMSPEDSSIYLCSVRQGETQYFGPGTRLLVL.